This T cell receptor beta chain derives from a study of T cell repertoires in cytomegalovirus infection. Study summary: In public TCR beta signatures, there were indications of both CMV infection and matching HLA type. Findings and caveats of the study: Carriers of CMV and the relevant HLA type were discriminated by public TCR beta frequency. HLA-C-restricted CMV-specific TCR beta clonotypes prevailed in the ex vivo response.

MiXCR, run by TCRdb on the reads, gives a single entry per CDR3 protein. The data hold more than 500,000 distinct CDR3 sequences, with about 17% observed a single time. For this clonotype: Its antigen is as yet unknown.

This CDR3 has 15 residues. The V gene end was trimmed by 6 bases and the J gene end by 6 bases; junction bases not matched to a gene: 15. Germline-derived CDR1 and CDR2 are SGHNT and YYREEE (reference sequence). The TCR was taken from a human donor in good health (CMV status not recorded). Some clones in this sample may be carry-over from other donors' samples. The rearrangement uses TRBV5-4 and TRBJ2-7, with TRBD2 identical over 7 bases. The source material was CD8+ T cells from PBMCs. The CDR3 region has the DNA TGTGCCAGCAATCCCTTGGGGGGGGATCGACGCGAGCAGTACTTC. Translated, it gives CASNPLGGDRREQYF.